This is a list of T cell receptor beta chains from one sample in a study of cytomegalovirus exposure and HLA in healthy donors. Measured with immunoSEQ multiplex PCR; TCRdb has only the in-frame clones, and not every one. Counted here are approximately 130,000 clones, around 85% occurring once; the ten biggest clones make up approximately 1.7%. Sequencing used PBMCs. These TCRs come from a boy aged 5 to 17 in good health and CMV-seronegative. Each CDR3 is given with its conserved first and last residue. The D gene is left open where the match is weak. For some rows the clone size is stated as once, few or many, or as a class when expanded; others skip it.

TRBV11-2	TRBJ2-7	NA	once	CASSLVLVYEQYF	TGTGCCAGCAGCTTAGTCTTAGTGTACGAGCAGTACTTC
TRBV6-4	TRBJ2-6	TRBD2	NA	CASRGTSGVSGANVLTF	TGTGCCAGCAGAGGGACTAGCGGGGTCTCTGGGGCCAACGTCCTGACTTTC
TRBV4-3	TRBJ2-5	NA	NA	CASSQTTTGLETQYF	TGCGCCAGCAGCCAAACTACGACAGGTTTAGAGACCCAGTACTTC
TRBV11-2	TRBJ2-3	TRBD2	NA	CASSPLRLAGTDTQYF	TGTGCCAGCAGCCCGCTCCGACTAGCGGGCACAGATACGCAGTATTTT
TRBV4-2	TRBJ1-5	NA	NA	CASSQEGEGHRPQHF	TGTGCCAGCAGCCAAGAAGGGGAGGGGCATCGGCCCCAGCATTTT
TRBV4-3	TRBJ1-3	TRBD1	NA	CASSRDSVSSGNTIYF	TGCGCCAGCAGCCGGGACAGTGTCAGCTCTGGAAACACCATATATTTT
TRBV27	TRBJ2-1	NA	NA	CASISGMHSGEQFF	TGTGCCAGCATATCGGGGATGCACTCGGGTGAGCAGTTCTTC
TRBV5-1	TRBJ1-3	NA	NA	CASSLDGGGGNTIYF	TGCGCCAGCAGCTTGGACGGGGGGGGTGGAAACACCATATATTTT
TRBV7-2	TRBJ2-5	NA	NA	CASSPTTFLGTQYF	TGTGCCAGCAGCCCCACTACCTTCTTGGGGACCCAGTACTTC
TRBV18	TRBJ2-1	TRBD2	NA	CASSPIAGAYNEQFF	TGTGCCAGCTCACCTATTGCGGGAGCCTACAATGAGCAGTTCTTC
TRBV6-5	TRBJ1-1	NA	few	CASSSKYTEAFF	TGTGCCAGCAGTTCTAAGTACACTGAAGCTTTCTTT
TRBV7-2	TRBJ2-3	NA	NA	CASSAGPAQDTQYF	TGTGCCAGCAGCGCGGGACCCGCCCAAGATACGCAGTATTTT
TRBV13	TRBJ1-6	NA	NA	CASSLRGTPPLHF	TGTGCCAGCAGCTTAAGGGGAACCCCACCCCTCCACTTT
TRBV6-1	TRBJ1-1	TRBD1	NA	CASRTLDREAFF	TGTGCCAGCAGGACCCTGGACAGGGAGGCTTTCTTT
TRBV6-1	TRBJ1-1	TRBD1	NA	CASSERTGGTEAFF	TGTGCCAGCAGTGAAAGGACAGGGGGCACTGAAGCTTTCTTT
TRBV5-1	TRBJ2-1	NA	once	CASSLLSLGRGVHEQFF	TGCGCCAGCAGCTTGTTGTCGTTAGGCAGGGGGGTCCATGAGCAGTTCTTC
TRBV9	TRBJ2-2	TRBD2	NA	CASSVVAGGELFF	TGTGCCAGCAGCGTAGTAGCGGGCGGGGAGCTGTTTTTT
TRBV7-9	TRBJ1-2	NA	NA	CASSRGGGANYGYTF	TGTGCCAGCAGCAGGGGTGGAGGGGCTAACTATGGCTACACCTTC
TRBV2	TRBJ2-5	TRBD2	NA	CAKTSGELQETQYF	TGTGCCAAGACTAGCGGTGAATTACAAGAGACCCAGTACTTC
TRBV9	TRBJ2-5	NA	NA	CASSAQGNQETQYF	TGTGCCAGCAGCGCCCAGGGGAACCAAGAGACCCAGTACTTC
TRBV7-8	TRBJ1-5	TRBD1	NA	CASSWDRGRQPQHF	TGTGCCAGCAGCTGGGACAGGGGCAGGCAGCCCCAGCATTTT
TRBV4-2	TRBJ2-7	NA	NA	CASSQVAGAGANYEQYF	TGTGCCAGCAGCCAAGTCGCAGGAGCGGGCGCGAATTACGAGCAGTACTTC
TRBV7-2	TRBJ2-7	TRBD1	NA	CASSFRDRGGEQYF	TGTGCCAGCAGCTTTCGGGACAGGGGTGGGGAGCAGTACTTC
TRBV7-9	TRBJ2-3	NA	NA	CASSHNRVNTQYF	TGTGCCAGCAGTCATAACAGGGTAAATACGCAGTATTTT
TRBV9	TRBJ2-1	TRBD1	NA	CASSGRDRGSYNEQFF	TGTGCCAGCAGCGGAAGGGACAGGGGCTCCTACAATGAGCAGTTCTTC
TRBV30	TRBJ1-5	TRBD1	few	CAWSATTGAGQPQHF	TGTGCCTGGAGTGCAACTACAGGGGCTGGTCAGCCCCAGCATTTT
TRBV6-6	TRBJ1-1	TRBD1	NA	CASSPTGQVNTEAFF	TGTGCCAGCAGCCCGACAGGGCAGGTGAACACTGAAGCTTTCTTT
TRBV9	TRBJ1-2	TRBD1	NA	CASSEGQAKWDYGYTF	TGTGCCAGCAGCGAGGGACAGGCCAAATGGGACTATGGCTACACCTTC
TRBV6-4	TRBJ2-1	TRBD2	NA	CASTPTSGGSYNEQFF	TGTGCCAGCACTCCTACTAGCGGAGGCTCCTACAATGAGCAGTTCTTC
TRBV25-1	TRBJ2-1	NA	NA	CASSEKGESEQFF	TGTGCCAGCAGTGAGAAGGGGGAAAGTGAGCAGTTCTTC
TRBV9	TRBJ2-1	NA	NA	CASSGGILAYEQFF	TGTGCCAGCAGCGGGGGAATACTAGCCTATGAGCAGTTCTTC
TRBV5-1	TRBJ2-7	NA	NA	CASSPGSGTSYEQYF	TGCGCCAGCAGCCCAGGATCCGGGACTTCCTACGAGCAGTACTTC
TRBV2	TRBJ2-7	TRBD1	NA	CASRRTGALEQYF	TGTGCCAGCAGGAGGACAGGTGCCCTCGAGCAGTACTTC
TRBV7-9	TRBJ1-2	NA	NA	CSSSLDRTYGYTF	TGTTCCAGCAGTCTCGACAGGACCTATGGCTACACCTTC
TRBV5-6	TRBJ1-1	NA	few	CASRTRVMNTEAFF	TGTGCCAGCAGGACCAGGGTTATGAACACTGAAGCTTTCTTT
TRBV6-5	TRBJ2-1	TRBD2	few	CASSYSRLAGGGEQFF	TGTGCCAGCAGTTACTCTCGACTAGCGGGGGGAGGTGAGCAGTTCTTC
TRBV10-3	TRBJ2-5	NA	NA	CAISTGFQETQYF	TGTGCCATCAGCACAGGGTTTCAAGAGACCCAGTACTTC
TRBV11-2	TRBJ2-3	TRBD2	NA	CASSFLAGGGTDTQYF	TGTGCCAGCAGTTTTCTAGCGGGAGGCGGCACAGATACGCAGTATTTT
TRBV18	TRBJ1-6	NA	NA	CASSPYGSPLHF	TGTGCCAGCTCACCATACGGGTCACCCCTCCACTTT
TRBV7-9	TRBJ2-5	TRBD1	NA	CASSLNTGGSETQYF	TGTGCCAGCAGCTTAAACACAGGGGGCAGTGAGACCCAGTACTTC
TRBV7-9	TRBJ2-2	NA	NA	CASSFYRDTGELFF	TGTGCCAGCAGCTTTTACCGAGACACCGGGGAGCTGTTTTTT